This TCR beta chain was sequenced in a study of blood T cells in healthy people across ages. Findings and caveats of the study: There was no known CMV status for donors, so expanded clonotype changes were possibly confounded.

The use of a sample-barcoded 5' primer and a J-beta primer mix characterized a second PCR of roughly 6 to 11 cycles. TCRdb analysed the 5' RACE reads with MiXCR anew, one entry per CDR3 protein. The data hold 550,000 to 800,000 distinct CDR3 sequences, with about 30% observed a single time. This clonotype was observed a few times. No antigen is known for it. CDR3 size: 16 residues. CDR1 is SEHNR, CDR2 FQNEAQ, per germline (reference sequence). J gave up 5 bases and V 4 bases, and 10 bases lay outside the gene matches. Each donor had ten milliliters of peripheral blood drawn. This TCR was sampled from a woman over 75 in good health. This chain links TRBV7-9 with TRBJ2-3; 9 nucleotides match TRBD1. Sequencing used blood. For the CDR3, the DNA is TGTGCCAGCAGCTACCTAACAGGGGGCGGGCGAGATACGCAGTATTTT. Translation: CASSYLTGGGRDTQYF.